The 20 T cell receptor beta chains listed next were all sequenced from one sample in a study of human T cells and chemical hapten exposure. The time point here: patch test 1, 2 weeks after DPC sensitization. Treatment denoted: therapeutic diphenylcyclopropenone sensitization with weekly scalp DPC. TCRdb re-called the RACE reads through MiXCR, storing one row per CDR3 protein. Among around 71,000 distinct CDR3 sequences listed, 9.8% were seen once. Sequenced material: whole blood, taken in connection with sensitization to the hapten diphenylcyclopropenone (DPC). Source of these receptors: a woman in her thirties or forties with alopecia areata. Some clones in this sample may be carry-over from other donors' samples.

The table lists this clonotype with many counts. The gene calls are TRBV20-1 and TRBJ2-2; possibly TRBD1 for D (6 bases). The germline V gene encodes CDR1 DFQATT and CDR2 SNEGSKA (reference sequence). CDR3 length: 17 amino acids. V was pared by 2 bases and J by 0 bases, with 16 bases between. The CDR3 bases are TGCAGTGCTAGAACAGGACAGTCTATTTCGAACACCGGGGAGCTGTTTTTT. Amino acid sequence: CSARTGQSISNTGELFF.

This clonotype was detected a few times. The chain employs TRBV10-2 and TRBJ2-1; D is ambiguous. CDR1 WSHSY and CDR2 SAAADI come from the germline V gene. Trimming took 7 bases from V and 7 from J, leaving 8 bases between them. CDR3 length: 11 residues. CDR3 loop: CASTPENEQFF. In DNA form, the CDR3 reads TGCGCCAGCACACCTGAGAATGAGCAGTTCTTC.

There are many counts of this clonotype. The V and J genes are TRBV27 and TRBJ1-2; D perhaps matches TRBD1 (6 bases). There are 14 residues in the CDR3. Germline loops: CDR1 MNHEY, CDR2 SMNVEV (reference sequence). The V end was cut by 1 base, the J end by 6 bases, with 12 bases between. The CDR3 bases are TGTGCCAGCAGTTTATTACGGGGGGGCCATGGCTACACCTTC. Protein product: CASSLLRGGHGYTF.

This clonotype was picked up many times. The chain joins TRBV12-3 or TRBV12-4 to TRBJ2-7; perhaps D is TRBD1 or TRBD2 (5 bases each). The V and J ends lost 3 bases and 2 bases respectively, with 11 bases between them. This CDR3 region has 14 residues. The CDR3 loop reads CASSFSGPTYEQYF. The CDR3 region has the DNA TGTGCCAGCAGTTTCTCGGGGCCGACCTACGAGCAGTACTTC.

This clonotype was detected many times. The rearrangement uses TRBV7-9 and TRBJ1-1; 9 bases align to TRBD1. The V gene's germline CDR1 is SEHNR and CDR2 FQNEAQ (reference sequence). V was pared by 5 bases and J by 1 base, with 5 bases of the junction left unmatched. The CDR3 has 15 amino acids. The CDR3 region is CASSPGTGPNTEAFF. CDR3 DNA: TGTGCCAGCAGCCCCGGGACAGGGCCGAACACTGAAGCTTTCTTT.

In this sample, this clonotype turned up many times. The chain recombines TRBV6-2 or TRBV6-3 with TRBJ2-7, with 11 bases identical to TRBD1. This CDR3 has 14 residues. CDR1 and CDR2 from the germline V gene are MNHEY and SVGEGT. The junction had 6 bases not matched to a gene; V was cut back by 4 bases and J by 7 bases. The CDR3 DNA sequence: TGTGCCAGCAGTTTCCGGGACAGGGGGAGTGAGCAGTACTTC. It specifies CASSFRDRGSEQYF.

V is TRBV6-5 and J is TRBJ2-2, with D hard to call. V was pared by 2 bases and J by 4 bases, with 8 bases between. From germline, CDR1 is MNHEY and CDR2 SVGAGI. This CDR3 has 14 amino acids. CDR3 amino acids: CASSYGTGTGELFF. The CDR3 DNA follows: TGTGCCAGCAGTTACGGAACGGGCACCGGGGAGCTGTTTTTT.

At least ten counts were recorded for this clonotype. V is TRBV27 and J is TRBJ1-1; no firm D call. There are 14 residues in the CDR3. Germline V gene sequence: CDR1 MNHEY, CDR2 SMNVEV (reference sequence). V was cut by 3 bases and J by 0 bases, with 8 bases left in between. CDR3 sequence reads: CASSFRALNTEAFF. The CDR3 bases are TGTGCCAGCAGTTTCCGGGCTCTGAACACTGAAGCTTTCTTT.

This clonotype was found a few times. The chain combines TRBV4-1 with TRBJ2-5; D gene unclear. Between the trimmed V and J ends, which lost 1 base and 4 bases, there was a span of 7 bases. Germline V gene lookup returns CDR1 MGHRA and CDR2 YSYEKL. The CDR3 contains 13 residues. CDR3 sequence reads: CASSQGPLETQYF. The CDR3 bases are TGCGCCAGCAGCCAAGGACCTTTAGAGACCCAGTACTTC.

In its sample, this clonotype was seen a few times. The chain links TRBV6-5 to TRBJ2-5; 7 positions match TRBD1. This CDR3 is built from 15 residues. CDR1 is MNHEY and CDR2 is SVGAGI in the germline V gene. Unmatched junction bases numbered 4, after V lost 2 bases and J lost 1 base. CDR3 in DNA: TGTGCCAGCAGTTACAACAGGGGCGGCCAAGAGACCCAGTACTTC. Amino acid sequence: CASSYNRGGQETQYF.

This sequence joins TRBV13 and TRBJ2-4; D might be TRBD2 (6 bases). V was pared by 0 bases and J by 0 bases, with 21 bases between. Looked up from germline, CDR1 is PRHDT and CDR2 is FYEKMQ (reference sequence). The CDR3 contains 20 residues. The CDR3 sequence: CASSLGSWTAGTLAKNIQYF. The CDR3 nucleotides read TGTGCCAGCAGCTTAGGATCGTGGACGGCCGGGACTCTAGCCAAAAACATTCAGTACTTC. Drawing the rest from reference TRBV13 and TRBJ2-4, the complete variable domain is AAGVIQSPRHLIKEKRETATLKCYPIPRHDTVYWYQQGPGQDPQFLISFYEKMQSDKGSIPDRFSAQQFSDYHSELNMSSLELGDSALYFCASSLGSWTAGTLAKNIQYFGAGTRLSVL.

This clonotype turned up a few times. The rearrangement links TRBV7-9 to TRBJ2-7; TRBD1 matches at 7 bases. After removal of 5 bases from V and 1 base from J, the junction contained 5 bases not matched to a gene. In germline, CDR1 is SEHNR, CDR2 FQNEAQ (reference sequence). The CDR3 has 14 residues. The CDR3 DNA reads TGTGCCAGCAGCCGAGTACAGGGGTCCTACGAGCAGTACTTC. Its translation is CASSRVQGSYEQYF.

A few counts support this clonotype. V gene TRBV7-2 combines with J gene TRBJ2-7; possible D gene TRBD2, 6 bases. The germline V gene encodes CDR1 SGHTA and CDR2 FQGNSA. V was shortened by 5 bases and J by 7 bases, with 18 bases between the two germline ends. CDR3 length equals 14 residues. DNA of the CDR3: TGTGCCAGCAGCATTAGGGACTCAACGCGGGAGCAGTACTTC. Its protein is CASSIRDSTREQYF. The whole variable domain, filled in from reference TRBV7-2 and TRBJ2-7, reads GAGVSQSPSNKVTEKGKDVELRCDPISGHTALYWYRQSLGQGLEFLIYFQGNSAPDKSGLPSDRFSAERTGGSVSTLTIQRTQQEDSAVYLCASSIRDSTREQYFGPGTRLTVT.

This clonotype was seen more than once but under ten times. The CDR3 DNA reads TGTGCCAGCACAACCCGGCGGCTAGCGGGGGCCCTTAGCACAGATACGCAGTATTTT. Its translation is CASTTRRLAGALSTDTQYF. This chain connects TRBV28 to TRBJ2-3; 10 bases align to TRBD2. Germline V gene sequence: CDR1 MDHEN, CDR2 SYDVKM. The CDR3 is 19 residues long. The J segment lost 0 bases and the V segment lost 7 bases, leaving 16 bases of the junction unmatched.

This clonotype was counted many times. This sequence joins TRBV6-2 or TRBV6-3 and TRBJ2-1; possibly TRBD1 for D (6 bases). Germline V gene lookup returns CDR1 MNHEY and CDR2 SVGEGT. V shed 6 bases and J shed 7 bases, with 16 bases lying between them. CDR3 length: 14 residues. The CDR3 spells CASSTAQGFNEQFF. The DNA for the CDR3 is TGTGCCAGCAGCACGGCTCAGGGGTTTAATGAGCAGTTCTTC.

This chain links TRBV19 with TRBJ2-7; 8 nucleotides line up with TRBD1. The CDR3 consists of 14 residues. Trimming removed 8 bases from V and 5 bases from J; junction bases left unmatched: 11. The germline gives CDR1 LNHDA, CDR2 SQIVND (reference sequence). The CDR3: CASSNTDRENEQYF. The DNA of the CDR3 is TGTGCCAGTTCCAATACGGACAGGGAAAACGAGCAGTACTTC.

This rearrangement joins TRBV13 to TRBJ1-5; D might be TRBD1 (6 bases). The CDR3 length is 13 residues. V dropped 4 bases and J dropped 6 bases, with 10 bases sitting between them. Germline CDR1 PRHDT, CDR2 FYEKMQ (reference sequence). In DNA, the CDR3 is TGTGCCAGCAGCTCCAGGGGAAGTCAGCCCCAGCATTTT. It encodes CASSSRGSQPQHF.

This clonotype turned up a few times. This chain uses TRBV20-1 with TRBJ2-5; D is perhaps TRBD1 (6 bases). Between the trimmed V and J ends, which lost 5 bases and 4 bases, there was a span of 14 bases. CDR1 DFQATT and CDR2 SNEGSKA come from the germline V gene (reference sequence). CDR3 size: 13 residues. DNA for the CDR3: TGCAGTGCTCCCTCAGGGGATAGAGAGACCCAGTACTTC. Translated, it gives CSAPSGDRETQYF.

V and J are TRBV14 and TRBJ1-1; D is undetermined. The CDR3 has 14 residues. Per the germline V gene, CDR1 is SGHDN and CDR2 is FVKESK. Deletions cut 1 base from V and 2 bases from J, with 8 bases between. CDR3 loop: CASSQGRINTEAFF. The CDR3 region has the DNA TGTGCCAGCAGCCAAGGGCGAATTAACACTGAAGCTTTCTTT.

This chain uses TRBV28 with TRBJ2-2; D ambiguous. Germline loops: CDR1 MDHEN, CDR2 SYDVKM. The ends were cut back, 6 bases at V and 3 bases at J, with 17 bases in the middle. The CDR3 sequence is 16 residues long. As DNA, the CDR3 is TGTGCCAGCAGAGAAGCCTGGATTCCTGACACCGGGGAGCTGTTTTTT. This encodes CASREAWIPDTGELFF.